Listed below are T cell receptor beta chains from one sample, sequenced in a study of blood T cell repertoires in COVID-19. Some clones are missing from TCRdb's copy, which holds only in-frame ones; the method was immunoSEQ multiplex PCR. Among 150,000 or so clones, approximately 85% were seen once, and the ten largest hold more than 5%. The sample taken for sequencing was peripheral blood. The receptors stem from a woman aged 45-65 years with COVID-19, enrolled during active disease. Each CDR3 is given without its conserved first and last residue. Fields, in order: V gene, CDR3 length, D gene, CDR3 protein. A D gene is named only where the DNA matches it firmly.

TRBV30,11,.,AWSLGVDNEQF
TRBV7-2,12,TRBD2,ASSRAGVIHEQY
TRBV12-5,12,TRBD1,ASGPGQGTYEQY
TRBV6-1,14,TRBD1,ASSGGQGGSGNTIY
TRBV7-9,13,TRBD1,ASSLPTGEDTEAF
TRBV6-2/TRBV6-3,13,TRBD2,ASSPKRQLAGEQF
TRBV19,12,TRBD1,ASSRQGATDTQY
TRBV6-6,14,TRBD1,ASSRPTGTNSYEQY
TRBV10-3,13,.,AISLRGSSTDTQY
TRBV7-3,10,.,ASSSSTDTQY
TRBV5-1,13,.,ASRAGADYNSPLH
TRBV3-1/TRBV3-2,11,.,ASSQADQETQY
TRBV29-1,10,TRBD1,SAQGAHDEQF
TRBV7-2,14,.,ASSLGLGASTDTQY
TRBV28,13,.,ASSLSQGMPYEQY
TRBV9,13,TRBD2,ASSVAAGVTDTQY
TRBV30,10,.,ACEPRNTEAF
TRBV4-2,15,TRBD2,ASSQDVRTSGGETQY
TRBV6-5,11,.,ASSRNQQETQY
TRBV3-1/TRBV3-2,15,TRBD2,ASSHVLAGASTDTQY
TRBV2,13,TRBD1,ATRRDRGLQETQY
TRBV10-2,10,.,AVRDPGHEQY
TRBV5-1,14,.,ASSLAATSDNSPLH
TRBV11-3,14,TRBD1,ASSLEGTGVYNEQF
TRBV2,11,.,ASSGQVITETF
TRBV3-1/TRBV3-2,13,TRBD2,ASTSGLAGGGTQY
TRBV5-1,13,TRBD2,ASSLGLAGGNEQF
TRBV23-1,14,.,ASSQVSGSSTDTQY
TRBV29-1,11,TRBD1,SVATGDNYGYT
TRBV2,13,TRBD2,ASSDQRGWAGELF
TRBV3-1/TRBV3-2,14,.,ASSQGQVSSYNEQF
TRBV7-2,14,TRBD2,ASSSHGGVHSYEQY
TRBV15,12,TRBD1,ATSRGDREYGYT
TRBV27,13,TRBD1,ASSAGNRGQEKLF
TRBV28,12,.,ASSLGLITDTQY
TRBV28,13,.,ASNPPGHENTEAF
TRBV14,13,.,ASRLRGNGPDTQY
TRBV2,11,.,ASSESFNSPLH
TRBV10-2,10,.,ASISTPYEQY